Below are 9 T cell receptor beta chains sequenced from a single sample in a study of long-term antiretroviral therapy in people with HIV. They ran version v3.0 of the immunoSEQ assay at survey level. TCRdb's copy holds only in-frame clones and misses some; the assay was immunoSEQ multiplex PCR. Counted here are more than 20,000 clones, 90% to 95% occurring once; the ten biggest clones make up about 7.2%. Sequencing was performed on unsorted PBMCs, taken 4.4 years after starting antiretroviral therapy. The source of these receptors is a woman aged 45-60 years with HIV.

The CDR3 nucleotides are TGCGCCAGCAGCCAAGTAGTGACTAGCGGGGGAACGCAAGAGACCCAGTACTTC. This encodes CASSQVVTSGGTQETQYF. The chain has TRBV4-1 and TRBJ2-5; 12 nucleotides match TRBD2. V trimming: 1 base; J trimming: 2 bases; junction bases outside the gene matches: 8. This CDR3 has 18 residues. The germline V gene encodes CDR1 MGHRA and CDR2 YSYEKL.

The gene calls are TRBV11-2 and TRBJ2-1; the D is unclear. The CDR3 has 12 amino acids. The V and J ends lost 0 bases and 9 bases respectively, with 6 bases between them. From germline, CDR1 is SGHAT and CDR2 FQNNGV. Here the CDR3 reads CASSLDTSEQFF. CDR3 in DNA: TGTGCCAGCAGCTTAGATACCAGTGAGCAGTTCTTC.

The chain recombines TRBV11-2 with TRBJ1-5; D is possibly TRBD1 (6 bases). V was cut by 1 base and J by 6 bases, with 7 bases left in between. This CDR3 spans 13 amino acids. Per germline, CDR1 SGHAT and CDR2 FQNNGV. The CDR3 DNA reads TGTGCCAGCAGCTTAGTACAGGGTCAGCCCCAGCATTTT. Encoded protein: CASSLVQGQPQHF.

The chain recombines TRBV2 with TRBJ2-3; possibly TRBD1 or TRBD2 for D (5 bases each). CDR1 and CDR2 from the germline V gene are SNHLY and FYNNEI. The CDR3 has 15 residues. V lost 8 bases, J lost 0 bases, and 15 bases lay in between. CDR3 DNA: TGTGCCAGCCAGAAGTCGGGGACGAGCACAGATACGCAGTATTTT. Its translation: CASQKSGTSTDTQYF.

The CDR3 sequence is CSWITRSGSPDTQYF. The CDR3 DNA sequence: TGCAGCTGGATAACTAGATCGGGATCGCCAGATACGCAGTATTTT. The chain recombines TRBV29-1 with TRBJ2-3; D may be TRBD2 (5 bases). V lost 8 bases and J 4 bases, leaving 22 bases between the germline ends. This CDR3 contains 15 residues. Germline V lookup: CDR1 SQVTM, CDR2 ANQGSEA.

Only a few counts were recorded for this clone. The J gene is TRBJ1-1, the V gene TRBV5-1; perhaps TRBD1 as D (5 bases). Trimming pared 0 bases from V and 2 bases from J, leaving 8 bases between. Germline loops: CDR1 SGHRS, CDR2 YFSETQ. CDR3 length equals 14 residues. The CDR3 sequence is CASSLGTINTEAFF. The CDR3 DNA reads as TGCGCCAGCAGCTTGGGGACAATTAACACTGAAGCTTTCTTT. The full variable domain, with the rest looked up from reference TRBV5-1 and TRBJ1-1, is KAGVTQTPRYLIKTRGQQVTLSCSPISGHRSVSWYQQTPGQGLQFLFEYFSETQRNKGNFPGRFSGRQFSNSRSEMNVSTLELGDSALYLCASSLGTINTEAFFGQGTRLTVV.

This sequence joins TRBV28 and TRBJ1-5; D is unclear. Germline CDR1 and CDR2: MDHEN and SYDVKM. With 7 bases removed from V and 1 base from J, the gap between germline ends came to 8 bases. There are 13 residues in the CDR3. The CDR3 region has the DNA TGTGCCAGCACGGGAGGGAGCAATCAGCCCCAGCATTTT. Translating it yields CASTGGSNQPQHF.

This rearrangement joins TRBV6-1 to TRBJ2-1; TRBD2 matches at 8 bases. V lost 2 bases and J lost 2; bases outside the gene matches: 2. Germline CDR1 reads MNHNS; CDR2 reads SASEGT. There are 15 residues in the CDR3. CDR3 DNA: TGTGCCAGCAGTGAACGGCGGGGGGCCTACAATGAGCAGTTCTTC. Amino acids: CASSERRGAYNEQFF.

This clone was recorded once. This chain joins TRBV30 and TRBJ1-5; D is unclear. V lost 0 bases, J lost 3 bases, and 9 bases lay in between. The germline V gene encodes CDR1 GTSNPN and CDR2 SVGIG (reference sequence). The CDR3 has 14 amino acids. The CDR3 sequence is CAWSVQLNNQPQHF. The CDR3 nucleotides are TGTGCCTGGAGTGTTCAGCTAAACAATCAGCCCCAGCATTTT.